The 5 T cell receptor beta chains given below trace back to one sample, sequenced in a study of T cell responses to AZD1222 COVID-19 vaccine. Clones were read by immunoSEQ multiplex PCR, and TCRdb kept only the in-frame ones, dropping some. The sample contains roughly 130,000 clones, around 90% of which appear only once. The sequenced sample was peripheral blood, obtained 28 days after the second AZD1222 dose. These receptors originate from an adult who received the AZD1222 COVID-19 vaccine.

CDR3 nucleotides: TGCGCCAGCAGCCCCGGTGGGGGGCAGAACACTGAAGCTTTCTTT. This sequence encodes CASSPGGGQNTEAFF. V is TRBV5-1 and J is TRBJ1-1; perhaps TRBD1 as D (6 bases). This CDR3 spans 15 amino acids. Trimming removed 4 bases at V and 1 base at J, with 14 bases between. The germline V gene has CDR1 SGHRS and CDR2 YFSETQ. Full variable domain (rest looked up from reference TRBV5-1 and TRBJ1-1): KAGVTQTPRYLIKTRGQQVTLSCSPISGHRSVSWYQQTPGQGLQFLFEYFSETQRNKGNFPGRFSGRQFSNSRSEMNVSTLELGDSALYLCASSPGGGQNTEAFFGQGTRLTVV.

The chain recombines TRBV28 with TRBJ2-5; D perhaps matches TRBD2 (5 bases). This CDR3 region has 16 residues. Germline V gene lookup returns CDR1 MDHEN and CDR2 SYDVKM. V was clipped by 2 bases and J by 5 bases, with 18 bases between them. DNA of the CDR3: TGTGCCAGCAGTTTAATAAGGCTTTGGAGGAACGAGACCCAGTACTTC. Translation gives CASSLIRLWRNETQYF.

The V gene is TRBV5-1, the J gene TRBJ2-2; 9 bases are a match to TRBD1. With V trimmed by 4 bases and J by 4 bases, 5 bases remained unmatched. Germline values: CDR1 SGHRS, CDR2 YFSETQ. The CDR3 length is 15 residues. As DNA, the CDR3 is TGCGCCAGCAGCGTGGGGACAGGGCGCACCGGGGAGCTGTTTTTT. Amino acid sequence: CASSVGTGRTGELFF.

The table lists this clone with a few counts. The chain couples TRBV7-2 to TRBJ2-7; the D gene is possibly TRBD1 (5 bases). Germline V gene lookup returns CDR1 SGHTA and CDR2 FQGNSA. Trimming left V 3 bases short and J 3 bases short, with 12 bases between. The CDR3 covers 14 residues. CDR3 bases: TGTGCCAGCAGCTTTTCCGGAAGGGGCTACGAGCAGTACTTC. Encoded protein: CASSFSGRGYEQYF. The complete variable domain, with remaining parts taken from reference TRBV7-2 and TRBJ2-7, reads GAGVSQSPSNKVTEKGKDVELRCDPISGHTALYWYRQSLGQGLEFLIYFQGNSAPDKSGLPSDRFSAERTGGSVSTLTIQRTQQEDSAVYLCASSFSGRGYEQYFGPGTRLTVT.

This rearrangement joins TRBV29-1 to TRBJ2-6, with 11 bases aligning to TRBD1. The CDR3 length is 15 residues. Germline V CDR1 and CDR2: SQVTM, ANQGSEA. After removal of 4 bases from V and 1 base from J, the junction contained 0 bases not matched to a gene. CDR3 DNA sequence: TGCAGCGTTGGGGACAGGGGGTCTGGGGCCAACGTCCTGACTTTC. Encoded protein: CSVGDRGSGANVLTF.